One and the same sample provided the 32 T cell receptor beta chains below, sequenced in a study of vaccination and CD4 T cells after COVID-19. Antigens for these TCRs are unknown. Specified treatment: approximately 11-day PBMC culture with coronavirus spike peptide pools or control peptides (ViraFEST assay). Sequence data for DNA of cultured CD4+ T cells were generated by the Oncomine TCR Beta short-read assay. One entry per CDR3 protein results from TCRdb running MiXCR on the PCR reads. Of 12,000 or so distinct CDR3 sequences in the sample, roughly 54% were seen once. The sequencing sample was made of CD4+ T cells from blood, cultured in vitro. Every receptor here comes from a human donor who had recovered from COVID-19.

This clonotype was seen more than once but under ten times. The chain combines TRBV20-1 with TRBJ2-7; unclear D gene. Trimming stripped 3 bases from V and 4 bases from J, with 13 bases between. CDR1 is DFQATT, CDR2 SNEGSKA, per germline (reference sequence). The CDR3 loop spans 13 amino acids. The CDR3 DNA reads as TGCAGTGCTAGTCTGGGTCTGGGGTACGAGCAGTACTTC. Amino acids: CSASLGLGYEQYF.

V gene TRBV19 combines with J gene TRBJ1-1, with 7 positions matching TRBD1. The CDR3 is made up of 14 amino acids. The V gene's germline CDR1 is LNHDA and CDR2 SQIVND (reference sequence). J lost 1 base, V lost 4 bases, and 3 bases had no gene match. The CDR3 loop reads CASSKGARNTEAFF. CDR3 in DNA: TGTGCCAGTAGTAAGGGGGCCCGGAACACTGAAGCTTTCTTT.

Comments on this clonotype: The junction departs from the called germline gene at one end, perhaps through a read error. The chain is built from TRBV6-1 and TRBJ2-3; TRBD2 matches 10 bases. There are 15 residues in the CDR3. CDR1 and CDR2 (germline): MNHNS, SASEGT. CDR3 sequence reads: CASREAGGSTDTQYF. The DNA for the CDR3 is TGTGCCAGCAGGGAAGCGGGGGGGAGCACAGATACGCAGTATTTT.

J is TRBJ2-3 and V is TRBV20-1; D may be TRBD1 or TRBD2 (6 bases each). Trimming took 3 bases from V and 4 from J, leaving 17 bases between them. The germline CDR1 and CDR2 sequences are DFQATT and SNEGSKA (reference sequence). This CDR3 comprises 15 residues. CDR3 coding DNA: TGCAGTGCTAGCCGGGGGCACAGGGTCCCAGATACGCAGTATTTT. Its protein product is CSASRGHRVPDTQYF.

This chain connects TRBV11-3 to TRBJ2-3, with TRBD1 matching over 8 bases. This CDR3 region has 17 residues. Germline trimming cut 1 base from V and 2 bases from J; bases unmatched to any gene: 8. Per the germline V gene, CDR1 is SGHNT and CDR2 is YENEEA. Here the CDR3 DNA reads TGTGCCAGCAGCTTAGGGTTCGGGACAGGCGCCACAGATACGCAGTATTTT. This sequence encodes CASSLGFGTGATDTQYF.

V is TRBV7-6 and J is TRBJ2-5; D is unclear. Trimming removed 2 bases at V and 4 bases at J, with 8 bases between. Germline CDR1 is SGHVS and CDR2 is FNYEAQ. This CDR3 contains 13 residues. The CDR3 sequence is CASSLRVRETQYF. DNA for the CDR3: TGTGCCAGCAGCTTAAGAGTGAGAGAGACCCAGTACTTC.

V usage is TRBV7-2 and J usage is TRBJ2-3; D is ambiguous. Germline CDR1 and CDR2: SGHTA and FQGNSA. This CDR3 is built from 15 residues. The V gene lost 1 base and the J gene lost 2 bases, with 10 bases spanning the gap. CDR3 in DNA: TGTGCCAGCAGCTTAGGGTCGACCCCCACAGATACGCAGTATTTT. Amino acid sequence: CASSLGSTPTDTQYF.

This clonotype was counted a few times. The chain uses TRBV6-4 and TRBJ1-5; 7 nucleotides agree with TRBD1. Trimming took 2 bases from V and 3 from J; bases not matched to a gene: 7. Germline CDR1 reads MRHNA; CDR2 reads SNTAGT. The CDR3 spans 16 residues. The CDR3 DNA reads TGTGCCAGCAGTGACCGCTGGACAGGCCTCAATCAGCCCCAGCATTTT. Encoded protein: CASSDRWTGLNQPQHF.

This chain uses TRBV6-5 with TRBJ2-7; weak D call: TRBD1 (5 bases). Trimming stripped 4 bases from V and 4 bases from J, with 8 bases between. The CDR3 spans 12 residues. CDR1 MNHEY and CDR2 SVGAGI come from the germline V gene. The CDR3 is CASSSTVYEQYF. CDR3 nucleotide sequence: TGTGCCAGCAGTTCGACAGTTTACGAGCAGTACTTC.

The V call is TRBV27, the J call TRBJ2-7; D is perhaps TRBD2 (5 bases). Germline V gene sequence: CDR1 MNHEY, CDR2 SMNVEV (reference sequence). The CDR3 runs 12 residues. V lost 10 bases and J lost 2, with 12 bases in between. The CDR3 protein is CATGPGTYEQYF. DNA of the CDR3: TGTGCCACTGGGCCGGGGACCTACGAGCAGTACTTC.

V usage is TRBV27 and J usage is TRBJ2-7, with D perhaps TRBD2 (6 bases). CDR1 and CDR2 from the germline V gene are MNHEY and SMNVEV (reference sequence). Trimming cost V 5 bases and J 4 bases, with 15 bases left between them. This CDR3 comprises 14 residues. CDR3 bases: TGTGCCAGCAGTCCGGGACTGGCGGGGTACGAGCAGTACTTC. Translation: CASSPGLAGYEQYF.

The gene calls are TRBV7-2 and TRBJ1-2, with D possibly being TRBD1 (5 bases). This CDR3 is built from 17 residues. V dropped 1 base and J dropped 0 bases, with 15 bases sitting between them. Per the germline V gene, CDR1 is SGHTA and CDR2 is FQGNSA. This CDR3 reads CASSLVFTGGANYGYTF. Here the CDR3 DNA reads TGTGCCAGCAGCTTAGTATTTACTGGGGGAGCTAACTATGGCTACACCTTC.

The chain recombines TRBV7-6 with TRBJ2-1, with 13 bases identical to TRBD2. J gave up 10 bases and V 5 bases, and 2 bases lay outside the gene matches. Germline V gives CDR1 SGHVS, CDR2 FNYEAQ. The CDR3 spans 13 residues. The CDR3 bases are TGTGCCAGCAGCCGGACTAGCGGGGGCGAGCAGTTCTTC. Its protein is CASSRTSGGEQFF. Complete variable domain (other parts from reference TRBV7-6 and TRBJ2-1): GAGVSQSPRYKVTKRGQDVALRCDPISGHVSLYWYRQALGQGPEFLTYFNYEAQQDKSGLPNDRFSAERPEGSISTLTIQRTEQRDSAMYRCASSRTSGGEQFFGPGTRLTVL.

The sample holds a few counts of this clonotype. The V call is TRBV27, the J call TRBJ2-1; D call uncertain. CDR1 is MNHEY, CDR2 SMNVEV, per germline (reference sequence). V gave up 4 bases and J gave up 5 bases, with 15 bases separating them. This CDR3 is built from 15 residues. The CDR3 reads CASSYARTRNNEQFF. The CDR3 DNA sequence: TGTGCCAGCAGTTATGCAAGGACGAGAAACAATGAGCAGTTCTTC.

The V and J genes are TRBV7-9 and TRBJ1-5; a weak D match, TRBD1 (6 bases). V lost 1 base to trimming and J lost 3 bases, with 10 bases between them. The CDR3 covers 15 residues. Germline values: CDR1 SEHNR, CDR2 FQNEAQ (reference sequence). The CDR3 spells CASSLEGGANQPQHF. The CDR3 DNA reads as TGTGCCAGCAGCTTAGAGGGGGGCGCCAATCAGCCCCAGCATTTT.

This clonotype is labeled as medium-sized. CDR3 DNA sequence: TGTGCCAGCAGCTACCAACCGCAGGGCGGCAATGAGCAGTTCTTC. This sequence encodes CASSYQPQGGNEQFF. The genes are TRBV7-6 and TRBJ2-1; possibly TRBD1 for D (5 bases). Germline loops: CDR1 SGHVS, CDR2 FNYEAQ. V lost 4 bases, J lost 6 bases, and 16 bases lay in between. The CDR3 runs to 15 residues.

This clonotype was recorded only once. The CDR3 is CATKSPLAGGPYNEQFF. CDR3 nucleotides: TGTGCCACCAAAAGTCCATTGGCGGGAGGACCCTACAATGAGCAGTTCTTC. The V call is TRBV6-1, the J call TRBJ2-1; 8 nucleotides align to TRBD2. V lost 10 bases, J lost 2 bases, and 16 bases stayed unmatched. This CDR3 is 17 amino acids long. Per germline, CDR1 MNHNS and CDR2 SASEGT.

In its sample, this clonotype was seen a few times. The chain uses TRBV7-9 and TRBJ2-7; tentatively, D is TRBD1 (5 bases). V was trimmed by 4 bases and J by 3 bases, leaving 7 bases between them. The CDR3 loop spans 12 amino acids. The germline gives CDR1 SEHNR, CDR2 FQNEAQ (reference sequence). The CDR3 reads CASSYDSYEQYF. CDR3 DNA: TGTGCCAGCAGCTACGACAGCTACGAGCAGTACTTC.

The chain carries TRBV6-9 and TRBJ2-5; 8 positions agree with TRBD2. J lost 4 bases, V lost 3 bases, and 13 bases had no gene match. The CDR3 length is 17 residues. In germline, CDR1 is MNHGY, CDR2 SVAAGI. Written as DNA, the CDR3 is TGTGCCAGCAGTTACCCGGCTAGCGGGCTGATGGGAGAGACCCAGTACTTC. Residues: CASSYPASGLMGETQYF.

This clonotype has more than one count but fewer than ten. The rearrangement joins TRBV7-2 to TRBJ2-2, with D perhaps TRBD2 (6 bases). V lost 7 bases and J lost 4, with 16 bases in between. This CDR3 is 15 amino acids long. Germline CDR1 is SGHTA and CDR2 is FQGNSA. This chain's CDR3 is CASTSAGLITGELFF. CDR3 DNA: TGTGCCAGCACCTCGGCGGGGCTCATCACCGGGGAGCTGTTTTTT.

The gene calls are TRBV30 and TRBJ1-1; no definite D call. CDR3 length: 14 residues. The V end was cut by 4 bases, the J end by 0 bases, with 12 bases between. Germline V CDR1 and CDR2: GTSNPN, SVGIG (reference sequence). CDR3 loop: CAWNGLYLNTEAFF. CDR3 sequence (DNA): TGTGCCTGGAATGGATTGTACTTGAACACTGAAGCTTTCTTT.

The J gene is TRBJ2-7, the V gene TRBV14, with a possible D match to TRBD1 (6 bases). Trimming took 4 bases from V and 0 from J, leaving 13 bases between them. This CDR3 spans 15 amino acids. Looked up from germline, CDR1 is SGHDN and CDR2 is FVKESK. CDR3 coding DNA: TGTGCCAGCAGCCCCTCCGGGACATTCTCCTACGAGCAGTACTTC. This translates into CASSPSGTFSYEQYF.

V gene TRBV4-1 combines with J gene TRBJ1-2; 7 nucleotides line up with TRBD1. Germline V CDR1 and CDR2: MGHRA, YSYEKL. The CDR3 totals 15 residues. Unmatched junction bases numbered 8, after V lost 4 bases and J lost 3 bases. This CDR3 is CASSRTGQGDYGYTF. CDR3 nucleotide sequence: TGCGCCAGCAGCCGAACAGGGCAGGGGGACTATGGCTACACCTTC.

As DNA, the CDR3 is TGCAGTGCTAGAACGGACAGGGGTTTGTCTGAGCAGTACTTC. It specifies CSARTDRGLSEQYF. V is TRBV20-1 and J is TRBJ2-7; 9 nucleotides agree with TRBD1. The CDR3 runs 14 residues. Germline values: CDR1 DFQATT, CDR2 SNEGSKA (reference sequence). V was clipped by 2 bases and J by 7 bases; unmatched bases: 9.

This clonotype is medium-sized. This sequence joins TRBV2 and TRBJ2-3; the D gene is possibly TRBD1 (5 bases). CDR3 length: 15 residues. Trimming removed 3 bases at V and 4 bases at J, with 14 bases between. In germline, CDR1 is SNHLY, CDR2 FYNNEI. CDR3 residues: CASSESGNGADTQYF. The DNA of the CDR3 is TGTGCCAGCAGTGAGTCAGGGAATGGGGCAGATACGCAGTATTTT.

CDR3 nucleotides: TGTGCCAGCAGCGAACGATGGACTAGCGATAATACAGATACGCAGTATTTT. Protein: CASSERWTSDNTDTQYF. The V gene is TRBV7-2, the J gene TRBJ2-3; the match to TRBD2 covers 9 bases. The CDR3 is 17 residues long. Germline V gene sequence: CDR1 SGHTA, CDR2 FQGNSA. V lost 5 bases, J lost 3 bases, and 12 bases stayed unmatched.

V usage is TRBV19 and J usage is TRBJ2-7; 8 nucleotides line up with TRBD2. The CDR3 totals 13 residues. The germline V gene encodes CDR1 LNHDA and CDR2 SQIVND (reference sequence). The J segment lost 3 bases and the V segment lost 5 bases, leaving 3 bases of the junction unmatched. This CDR3 reads CASSATSGYEQYF. Written as DNA, the CDR3 is TGTGCCAGTAGTGCTACTAGCGGCTACGAGCAGTACTTC.

This clonotype was observed a few times. DNA of the CDR3: TGTGCCTGGAGTGTACGGGGGCGGGAGGAGTATGGCTACACCTTC. This sequence encodes CAWSVRGREEYGYTF. This chain joins TRBV30 and TRBJ1-2, with D perhaps matching TRBD1 (6 bases). Germline V gives CDR1 GTSNPN, CDR2 SVGIG (reference sequence). The germline V and J ends were trimmed by 0 bases and 5 bases, with 16 bases remaining between them. The CDR3 is 15 residues long. Based on the CDR3 plus reference TRBV30 and TRBJ1-2, the full variable domain is SQTIHQWPATLVQPVGSPLSLECTVEGTSNPNLYWYRQAAGRGLQLLFYSVGIGQISSEVPQNLSASRPQDRQFILSSKKLLLSDSGFYLCAWSVRGREEYGYTFGSGTRLTVV.

This clonotype was counted between two and nine times. This chain connects TRBV2 to TRBJ2-5, with D unresolved. CDR1 is SNHLY, CDR2 FYNNEI, per germline. CDR3 size: 15 residues. V lost 0 bases to trimming and J lost 1 base, with 9 bases between them. CDR3 sequence: CASSEAFVGQETQYF. CDR3 nucleotide sequence: TGTGCCAGCAGTGAAGCATTCGTCGGCCAAGAGACCCAGTACTTC.

This clonotype appeared a few times. The V and J genes are TRBV6-5 and TRBJ1-3, with D maybe TRBD1 (5 bases). CDR1 and CDR2 (germline): MNHEY, SVGAGI. V shed 2 bases and J shed 1 base, with 12 bases lying between them. The CDR3 consists of 16 residues. DNA for the CDR3: TGTGCCAGCAGTTACGGGGAGGGGAGGTCTGGAAACACCATATATTTT. Its translation is CASSYGEGRSGNTIYF.

This clonotype was detected a few times. CDR3 sequence: CASKFLGTQETQYF. The CDR3 DNA sequence: TGTGCCAGCAAATTCCTGGGGACCCAAGAGACCCAGTACTTC. The chain recombines TRBV6-1 with TRBJ2-5; D is tentatively TRBD1 or TRBD2 (5 bases each). The V end lost 7 bases, the J end lost 1 base, and 13 bases lay between the germline ends. The CDR3 consists of 14 residues. The germline gives CDR1 MNHNS, CDR2 SASEGT.

V gene TRBV20-1 combines with J gene TRBJ2-3; 12 positions match TRBD2. There are 17 residues in the CDR3. J lost 1 base, V lost 3 bases, and 8 bases had no gene match. Looked up from germline, CDR1 is DFQATT and CDR2 is SNEGSKA (reference sequence). The CDR3 sequence is CSARLAGGSQGTDTQYF. In DNA, the CDR3 is TGCAGTGCTAGGCTAGCGGGGGGGTCTCAGGGCACAGATACGCAGTATTTT.